Described below is a single T cell receptor beta chain sequence and its context. What it binds is not known. The data originate from a study of beta chain features in type 1 diabetes. General study findings and limits: Resolution of whether HLA type affects TCRB rearrangement was not achieved here.

Germline V gene lookup returns CDR1 MGHRA and CDR2 YSYEKL. V shed 4 bases and J 1 base; nucleotides not matched to a gene: 5. The CDR3 runs to 15 residues. The authors reverse transcribed all of the isolated RNA, so sequencing captured expressed TCRB transcripts. Data came from immunoSEQ multiplex PCR; TCRdb stores just in-frame clones and leaves some out. The table lists 200,000 to 300,000 clones, around 14% of them singletons. The genes are TRBV4-1 and TRBJ2-5; TRBD1 matches at 8 bases. The specimen was naive CD4+ T cells from blood. The clonotype comes from a woman aged 40 to 50 in good health. The CDR3 here is CASSLTGGSQETQYF. The CDR3 nucleotides read TGCGCCAGCAGCCTCACAGGGGGTTCCCAAGAGACCCAGTACTTC.